This T cell receptor (beta chain) was sequenced during a study of cytomegalovirus exposure and HLA in healthy donors. Study-wide points: In a later analysis, HLA-associated beta chains showed higher expansion and lower generation probabilities than comparable chains. Trimming of TCR beta V- and J-genes showed a link, identified in a later analysis, to a missense DCLRE1C variant. No immune exposure information besides CMV serostatus was available.

The PCR was carried out with 60 Vbeta primers and 13 Jbeta primers. Original analysis: Roughly 76 million unique TCR beta chains, roughly 11 million of them shared, were counted by a later analysis. Sequencing used immunoSEQ multiplex PCR; TCRdb keeps in-frame clones, though not all of them. V and J calls and clone size follow that table, whereas D and trimming were derived from the DNA. The sample lists 97,000 or so clones; more than 60% were seen once. CDR1 and CDR2 from the germline V gene are MNHEY and SVGAGI. Trimming cost V 6 bases and J 3 bases; bases outside gene matches: 7. The CDR3 covers 14 residues. Comments on this clone: Its antigen is not identified.

This TCR was recovered from a man aged 45-65 years in good health and CMV-seronegative. Material for sequencing was PBMCs. The J gene is TRBJ1-1, the V gene TRBV6-5; 7 bases map to TRBD1. The CDR3 protein is CASRRDRPYTEAFF. The CDR3 region has the DNA TGTGCCAGCAGGAGGGACAGACCCTACACTGAAGCTTTCTTT.